This T cell receptor (beta chain) was profiled in a study of T cell responses to AZD1222 COVID-19 vaccine. Worth noting for this clone: What it recognizes is unknown.

The junction had 3 bases not matched to a gene; V was cut back by 1 base and J by 0 bases. Germline V CDR1 and CDR2: SGHVS, FQNEAQ. The CDR3 length is 18 residues. Study-level results: Donors in the cohort were predominantly white British and more often female, and clonal diversity was possibly underestimated. Once two AZD1222 doses were given, Spike-specific TCR breadth and depth went up.

Method: immunoSEQ multiplex PCR; TCRdb's copy keeps in-frame clones and lacks some. This table has 70,000 to 90,000 clones, about nine tenths appearing once. Here the sequenced sample was peripheral blood, taken on day 0 of AZD1222 vaccination. The chain recombines TRBV7-8 with TRBJ2-6, with 10 bases aligning to TRBD2. The TCR originated in an adult in good health. This CDR3 reads CASSLGASGSSGANVLTF. The CDR3 DNA reads TGTGCCAGCAGCTTAGGGGCTAGCGGGAGCTCTGGGGCCAACGTCCTGACTTTC.